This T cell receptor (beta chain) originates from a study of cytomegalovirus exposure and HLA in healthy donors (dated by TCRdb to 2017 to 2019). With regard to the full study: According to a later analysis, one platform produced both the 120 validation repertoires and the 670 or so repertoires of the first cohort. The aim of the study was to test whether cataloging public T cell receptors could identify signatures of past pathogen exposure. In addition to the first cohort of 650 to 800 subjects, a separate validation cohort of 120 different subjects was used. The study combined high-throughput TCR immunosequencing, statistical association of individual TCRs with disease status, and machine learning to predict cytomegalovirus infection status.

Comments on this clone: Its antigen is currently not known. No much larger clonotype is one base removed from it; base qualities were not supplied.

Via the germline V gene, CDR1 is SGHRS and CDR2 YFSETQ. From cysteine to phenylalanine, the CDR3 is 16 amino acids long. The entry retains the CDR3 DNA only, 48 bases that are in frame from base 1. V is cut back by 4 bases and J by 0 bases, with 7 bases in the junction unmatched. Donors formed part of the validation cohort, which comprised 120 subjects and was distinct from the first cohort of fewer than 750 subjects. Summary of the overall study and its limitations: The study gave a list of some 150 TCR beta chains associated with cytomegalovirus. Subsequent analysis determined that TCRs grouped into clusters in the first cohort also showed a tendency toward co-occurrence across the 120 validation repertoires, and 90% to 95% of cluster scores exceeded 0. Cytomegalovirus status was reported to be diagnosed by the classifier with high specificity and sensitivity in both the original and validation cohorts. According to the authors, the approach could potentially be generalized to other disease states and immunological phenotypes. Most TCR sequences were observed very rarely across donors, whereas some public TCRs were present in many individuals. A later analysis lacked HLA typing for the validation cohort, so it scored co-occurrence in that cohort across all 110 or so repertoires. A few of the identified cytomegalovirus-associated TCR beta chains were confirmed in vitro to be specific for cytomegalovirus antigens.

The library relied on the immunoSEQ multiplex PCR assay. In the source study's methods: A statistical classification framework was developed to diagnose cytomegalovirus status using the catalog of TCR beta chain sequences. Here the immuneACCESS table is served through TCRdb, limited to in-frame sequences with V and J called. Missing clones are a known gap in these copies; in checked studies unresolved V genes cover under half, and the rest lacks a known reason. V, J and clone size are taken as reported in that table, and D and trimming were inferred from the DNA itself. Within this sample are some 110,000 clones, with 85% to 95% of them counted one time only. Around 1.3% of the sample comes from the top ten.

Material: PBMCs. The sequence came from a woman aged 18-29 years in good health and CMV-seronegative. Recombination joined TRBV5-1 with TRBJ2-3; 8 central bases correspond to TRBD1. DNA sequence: TGCGCCAGCAGCAGGACAGGGTCCGCCAGCACAGATACGCAGTATTTT. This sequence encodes CASSRTGSASTDTQYF.